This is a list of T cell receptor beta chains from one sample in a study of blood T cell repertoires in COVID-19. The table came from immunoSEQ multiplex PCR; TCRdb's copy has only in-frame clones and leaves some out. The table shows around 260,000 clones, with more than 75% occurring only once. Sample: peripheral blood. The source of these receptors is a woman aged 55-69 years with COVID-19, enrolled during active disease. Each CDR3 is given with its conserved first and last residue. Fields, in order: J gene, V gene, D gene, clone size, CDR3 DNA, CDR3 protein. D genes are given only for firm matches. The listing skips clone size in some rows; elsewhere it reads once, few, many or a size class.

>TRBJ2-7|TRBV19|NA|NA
TGTGCCAGTAGTCTGAGGACATACTCCTACGAGCAGTACTTC
CASSLRTYSYEQYF
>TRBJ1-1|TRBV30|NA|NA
TGTGCCTGGAGCCCTGGCAGGGACACTGAAGCTTTCTTT
CAWSPGRDTEAFF
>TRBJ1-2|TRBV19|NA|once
TGTGCCAGTAGCCCGACTGCTAACTATGGCTACACCTTC
CASSPTANYGYTF
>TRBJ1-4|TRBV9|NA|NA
TGTGCCAGCAGCGTAGCGGCAGGCACTGAAAAACTGTTTTTT
CASSVAAGTEKLFF
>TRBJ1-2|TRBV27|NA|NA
TGTGCCACCACCTCAATTTCGGGAAGAGCTAACTATGGCTACACCTTC
CATTSISGRANYGYTF
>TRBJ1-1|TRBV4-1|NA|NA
TGCGCCAGCAGCCAAAGCCCTGGGACTGCGACTGAAGCTTTCTTT
CASSQSPGTATEAFF
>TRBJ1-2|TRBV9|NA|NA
TGTGCCAGCAGCGTAGCAGGGCGGACTAACTATGGCTACACCTTC
CASSVAGRTNYGYTF
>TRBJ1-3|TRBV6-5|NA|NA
TGTGCCAGCACCCGCGACAGCTCTGGAAACACCATATATTTT
CASTRDSSGNTIYF
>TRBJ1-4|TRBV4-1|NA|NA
TGCGCCAGCAGCCAAGGGCGGGCCCCTGAGAAACTGTTTTTT
CASSQGRAPEKLFF
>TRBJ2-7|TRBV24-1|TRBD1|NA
TGTGCCACCAGTGACCCCCGGACAGGGGCGGGGGAGCAGTACTTC
CATSDPRTGAGEQYF
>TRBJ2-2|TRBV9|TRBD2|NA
TGTGCCAGCAGCTTGACGACTAGCGGGATGGTAGCCGGGGAGCTGTTTTTT
CASSLTTSGMVAGELFF
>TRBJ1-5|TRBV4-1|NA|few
TGCGCCAGCAGCCAAGATGGTCGGGGGAATCAGCCCCAGCATTTT
CASSQDGRGNQPQHF
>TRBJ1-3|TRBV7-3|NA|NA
TGTGCCAGCAGCCTCGGACTCCCGGGAACTGGAAACACCATATATTTT
CASSLGLPGTGNTIYF
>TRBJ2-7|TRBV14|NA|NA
TGTGCCAGCAGCCACATGACACTTTACGAGCAGTACTTC
CASSHMTLYEQYF
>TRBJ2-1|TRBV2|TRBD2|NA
TGTGCCAGCAGTGTAGTTAGCGGGAGTGGAGAGCAGTTCTTC
CASSVVSGSGEQFF
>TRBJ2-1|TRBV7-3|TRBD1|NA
TGTGCCAGCAGCTTAACGTTTCAGGGGGTTGGTGAGCAGTTCTTC
CASSLTFQGVGEQFF
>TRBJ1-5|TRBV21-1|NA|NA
TGCGAAATTCGGACAGAATGCAATCAGCCCCAGCATTTT
CEIRTECNQPQHF